Below, one T cell receptor (beta chain) is given with its context. Antigen unknown. PCR was performed using 60 Vbeta and 13 Jbeta primers. Generated by immunoSEQ multiplex PCR, the TCRdb table keeps only in-frame clones and is missing some. The sample shows nearly 300,000 clones, 86% of them seen only once. This record comes from a study of cytomegalovirus exposure and HLA in healthy donors. Regarding the study as a whole: The study listed approximately 170 cytomegalovirus-associated TCR beta chains. A later analysis linked a missense variant in DCLRE1C to the trimming of TCR beta V and J genes.

Germline trimming cut 6 bases from V and 5 bases from J; bases unmatched to any gene: 6. The CDR3 length is 15 residues. CDR1 MNHEY and CDR2 SVGAGI come from the germline V gene. Healthy bone marrow donors made up the donors. The chain is built from TRBV6-5 and TRBJ2-7, with 14 bases identical to TRBD2. The TCR originated in a man between 35 and 55 years old in good health and CMV-seropositive. Sequencing was performed on PBMCs. This CDR3 reads CASSPGTSGRHEQYF. DNA of the CDR3: TGTGCCAGCAGCCCCGGGACTAGCGGGAGACACGAGCAGTACTTC.